This T cell receptor beta chain was sequenced in a study of OX40 agonist ivuxolimab in advanced cancers. On the study more broadly: Cancers in dose escalation were hepatocellular, melanoma, renal cell and head and neck. Eligibility rules accepted prior anti-PD-1, anti-PD-L1 or anti-CTLA-4 therapy, and roughly 40% had some. Study findings and constraints: CD4+ T cells averaged fewer expanded clones than CD8+ T cells.

Regarding this clone: The antigen remains undetermined.

Assay: immunoSEQ multiplex PCR; the TCRdb copy retains only in-frame clones and omits some. The sample records roughly 6,700 clones, roughly 69% being singletons. Germline CDR1 SQVTM, CDR2 ANQGSEA. Trimming cost V 5 bases and J 4 bases, with 8 bases left between them. This CDR3 spans 11 amino acids. This clonotype was sampled from an adult with an advanced solid tumor such as melanoma, head and neck, liver or kidney cancer. The rearrangement links TRBV29-1 to TRBJ2-5, with TRBD1 as a possible D gene (5 bases). The sample was CD4+ or CD8+ T cells sorted from blood, taken in a trial of the OX40 agonist ivuxolimab. For the CDR3, the DNA is TGCAGCGTTTTAAGGGGAGAGACCCAGTACTTC. As protein: CSVLRGETQYF.